This TCR beta chain was sequenced in a study of cytomegalovirus exposure and HLA in healthy donors. Study summary: It was reported in a later analysis that the same platform had been used for the 120 validation repertoires as for the approximately 670 first-cohort repertoires.

Germline assignment: CDR1 MGHRA and CDR2 YSYEKL. V lost 3 bases to trimming and J lost 2 bases; unmatched junction nucleotides: 10. The CDR3 has 18 residues. Data came from immunoSEQ multiplex PCR; TCRdb stores just in-frame clones and leaves some out. Here the sample spans over 150,000 clones, 86% being singletons. The donors were members of the validation cohort comprising about 130 subjects, separate from the approximately 630-subject first cohort. This clone turned up a few times. The chain employs TRBV4-1 and TRBJ2-1; 10 positions agree with TRBD2. Material: PBMCs. The TCR comes from a young woman in good health and CMV-seronegative. The CDR3 nucleotides are TGCGCCAGCAGCCACCTCGCTCTAGCGGGAGAGGCCTACAATGAGCAGTTCTTC. Translated, it gives CASSHLALAGEAYNEQFF.